The 6 T cell receptor beta chains in this list originate from one sample, sequenced in a study of post-analysis software for immune sequencing data. Notes on the study in general: Relative to controls, patients had five TRBV segments at higher frequency, with TRBV5-6, TRBV5-1 and TRBV20-1 among these.

Every TCR beta cDNA library bore unique molecular identifiers. MiXCR, applied by TCRdb to the PCR reads, yields one record per CDR3 protein. The sample has about 770,000 distinct CDR3 sequences; more than 45% are singletons. Antigens of these TCRs are unknown. The sequenced sample consisted of blood. These receptors all come from a girl aged 10 to 17 with multiple sclerosis.

The chain is built from TRBV12-3 or TRBV12-4 and TRBJ2-3; D remains unclear. V was clipped by 3 bases and J by 2 bases, with 9 bases between them. CDR3 length: 14 amino acids. The CDR3 spells CASSFESITDTQYF. CDR3 coding DNA: TGTGCCAGCAGTTTCGAGTCAATCACAGATACGCAGTATTTT.

This clonotype was observed a single time. The rearrangement joins TRBV4-3 to TRBJ2-3; no clear D gene. The germline CDR1 and CDR2 sequences are LGHNA and YSLEER. The CDR3 runs to 15 residues. V lost 4 bases and J 5 bases, leaving 16 bases between the germline ends. Here the CDR3 reads CASSPRYGGEDTQYF. The CDR3 DNA sequence: TGCGCCAGCAGCCCCCGGTACGGCGGAGAAGATACGCAGTATTTT.

V is TRBV12-5 and J is TRBJ2-7, with D tentatively TRBD1 (5 bases). The CDR3 is 15 residues long. V lost 5 bases and J lost 0, with 14 bases in between. The germline gives CDR1 LGHNT, CDR2 FRNRAP. This CDR3 reads CASGPAGYPSYEQYF. Written as DNA, the CDR3 is TGTGCTAGTGGTCCCGCAGGGTATCCCTCCTACGAGCAGTACTTC.

The rearrangement joins TRBV7-2 to TRBJ1-4, with D possibly TRBD1 on 5 matching bases. V gave up 2 bases and J gave up 3 bases, with 7 bases separating them. Per germline, CDR1 SGHTA and CDR2 FQGNSA. The length of the CDR3 is 14 residues. In DNA, the CDR3 is TGTGCCAGCAGCTTATGGGGCCCTAATGAAAAACTGTTTTTT. Translation: CASSLWGPNEKLFF.

V usage is TRBV20-1 and J usage is TRBJ2-7; D is possibly TRBD1 or TRBD2 (5 bases each). Germline values: CDR1 DFQATT, CDR2 SNEGSKA (reference sequence). Trimming took off 4 bases at V and 3 bases at J, with 13 bases between the two ends. The CDR3 loop spans 13 amino acids. The CDR3 DNA is TGCAGTGCTAACCGGGACGGAAGCTACGAGCAGTACTTC. Translation gives CSANRDGSYEQYF.

The chain has TRBV7-9 and TRBJ2-3; 14 bases agree with TRBD2. The CDR3 runs to 20 residues. The germline gives CDR1 SEHNR, CDR2 FQNEAQ (reference sequence). The ends lost 0 bases at V and 7 bases at J; junction bases unmatched: 15. The CDR3 reads CASSLALTSGRATEPHTQYF. CDR3 DNA sequence: TGTGCCAGCAGCTTAGCCTTGACTAGCGGGAGGGCAACCGAACCTCATACGCAGTATTTT.